This TCR beta chain came from a study of T cell responses to AZD1222 COVID-19 vaccine. Profiling relied on immunoSEQ multiplex PCR, and the TCRdb table lists in-frame clones only, not all of them. The table has more than 140,000 clones, more than 75% seen once; the top ten hold about 5.3%. Per the germline V gene, CDR1 is KGHDR and CDR2 is SFDVKD. The CDR3 covers 17 residues. The J segment lost 2 bases and the V segment lost 2 bases, leaving 6 bases of the junction unmatched. The receptor was isolated from an adult in good health. The gene calls are TRBV24-1 and TRBJ1-1; 11 nucleotides match TRBD1. The sequences come from peripheral blood, collected on day 0 of AZD1222 vaccination. The CDR3 DNA follows: TGTGCCACCAGTGATTCGGGACAGGGGGGCGGTAACACTGAAGCTTTCTTT. Amino acid sequence: CATSDSGQGGGNTEAFF.